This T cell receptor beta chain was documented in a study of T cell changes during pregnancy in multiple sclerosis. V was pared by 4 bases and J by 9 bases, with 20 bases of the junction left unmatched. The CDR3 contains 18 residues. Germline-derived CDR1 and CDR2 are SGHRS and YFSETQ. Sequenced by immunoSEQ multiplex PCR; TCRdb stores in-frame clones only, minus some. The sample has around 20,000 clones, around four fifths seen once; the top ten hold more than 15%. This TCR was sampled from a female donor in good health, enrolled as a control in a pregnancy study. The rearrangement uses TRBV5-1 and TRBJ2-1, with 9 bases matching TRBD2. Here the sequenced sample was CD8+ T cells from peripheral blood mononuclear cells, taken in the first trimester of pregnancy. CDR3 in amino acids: CASSPARASGRLLGEQFF. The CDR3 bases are TGCGCCAGCAGCCCCGCTCGCGCGAGCGGGAGGCTTCTGGGTGAGCAGTTCTTC.